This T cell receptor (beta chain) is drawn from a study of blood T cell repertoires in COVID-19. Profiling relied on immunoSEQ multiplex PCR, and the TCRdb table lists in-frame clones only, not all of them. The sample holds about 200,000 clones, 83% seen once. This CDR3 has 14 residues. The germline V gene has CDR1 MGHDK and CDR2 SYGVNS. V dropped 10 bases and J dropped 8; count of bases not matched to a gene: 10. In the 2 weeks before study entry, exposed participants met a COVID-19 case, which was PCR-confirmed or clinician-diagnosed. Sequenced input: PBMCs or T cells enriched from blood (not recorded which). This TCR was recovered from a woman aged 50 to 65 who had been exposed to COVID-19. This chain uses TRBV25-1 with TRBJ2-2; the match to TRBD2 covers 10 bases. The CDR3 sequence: CATSAGGRLGELFF. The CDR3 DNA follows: TGTGCCACCTCAGCGGGGGGGCGACTGGGGGAGCTGTTTTTT.